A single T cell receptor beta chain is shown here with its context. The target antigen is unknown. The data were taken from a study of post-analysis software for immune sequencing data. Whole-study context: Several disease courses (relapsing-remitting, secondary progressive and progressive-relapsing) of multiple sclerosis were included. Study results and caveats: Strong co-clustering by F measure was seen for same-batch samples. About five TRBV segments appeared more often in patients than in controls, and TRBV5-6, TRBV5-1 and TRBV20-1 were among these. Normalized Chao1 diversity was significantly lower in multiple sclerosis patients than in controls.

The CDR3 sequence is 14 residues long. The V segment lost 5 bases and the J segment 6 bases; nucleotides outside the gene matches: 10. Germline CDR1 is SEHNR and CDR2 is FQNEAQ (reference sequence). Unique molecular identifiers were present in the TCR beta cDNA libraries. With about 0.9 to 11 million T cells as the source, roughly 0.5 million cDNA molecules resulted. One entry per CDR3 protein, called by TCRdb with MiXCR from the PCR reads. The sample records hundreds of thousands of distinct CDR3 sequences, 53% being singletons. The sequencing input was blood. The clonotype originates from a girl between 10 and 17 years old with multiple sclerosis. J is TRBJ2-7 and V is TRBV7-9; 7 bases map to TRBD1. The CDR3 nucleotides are TGTGCCAGCAGCCGCGACAGGGTTGACAGCGAGCAGTACTTC. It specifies CASSRDRVDSEQYF.